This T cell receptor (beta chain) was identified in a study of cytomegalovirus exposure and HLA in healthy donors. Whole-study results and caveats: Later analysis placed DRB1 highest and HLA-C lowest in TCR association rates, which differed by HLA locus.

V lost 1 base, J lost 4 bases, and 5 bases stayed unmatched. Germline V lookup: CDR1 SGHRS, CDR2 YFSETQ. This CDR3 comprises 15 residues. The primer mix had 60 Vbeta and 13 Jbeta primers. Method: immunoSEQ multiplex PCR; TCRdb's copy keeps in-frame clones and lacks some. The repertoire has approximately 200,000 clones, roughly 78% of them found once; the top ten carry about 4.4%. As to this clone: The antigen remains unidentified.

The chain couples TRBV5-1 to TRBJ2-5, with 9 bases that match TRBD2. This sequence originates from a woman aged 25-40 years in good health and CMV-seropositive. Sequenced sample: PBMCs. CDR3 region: CASSLLASGTETQYF. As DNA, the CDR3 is TGCGCCAGCAGCTTGTTAGCTAGCGGGACAGAGACCCAGTACTTC.